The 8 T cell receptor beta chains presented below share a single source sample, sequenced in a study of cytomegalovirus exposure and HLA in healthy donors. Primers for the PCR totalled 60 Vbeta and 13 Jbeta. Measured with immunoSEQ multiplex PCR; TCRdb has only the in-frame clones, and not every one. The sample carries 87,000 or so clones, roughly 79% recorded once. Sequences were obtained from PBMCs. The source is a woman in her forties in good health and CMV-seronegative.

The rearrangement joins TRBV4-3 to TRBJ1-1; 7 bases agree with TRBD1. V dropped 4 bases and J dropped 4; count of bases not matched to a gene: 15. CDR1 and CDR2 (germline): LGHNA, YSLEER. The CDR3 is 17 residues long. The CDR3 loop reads CASSPYTGTAGSTEAFF. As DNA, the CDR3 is TGCGCCAGCAGCCCCTACACCGGGACAGCCGGGTCCACTGAAGCTTTCTTT.

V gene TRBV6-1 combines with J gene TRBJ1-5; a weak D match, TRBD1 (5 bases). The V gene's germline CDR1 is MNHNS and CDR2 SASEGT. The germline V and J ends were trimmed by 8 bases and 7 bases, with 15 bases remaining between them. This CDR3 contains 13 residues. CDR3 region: CASLLERGQPQHF. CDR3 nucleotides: TGTGCCAGCTTGTTGGAAAGGGGACAGCCCCAGCATTTT.

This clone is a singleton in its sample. The CDR3: CASSFLGRETQYF. In DNA, the CDR3 is TGTGCCAGCAGTTTTCTAGGGAGAGAGACCCAGTACTTC. The rearrangement uses TRBV27 and TRBJ2-5, with a possible D match to TRBD2 (5 bases). This CDR3 region has 13 residues. Germline V gene lookup returns CDR1 MNHEY and CDR2 SMNVEV (reference sequence). Deletions cut 3 bases from V and 4 bases from J, with 9 bases between.

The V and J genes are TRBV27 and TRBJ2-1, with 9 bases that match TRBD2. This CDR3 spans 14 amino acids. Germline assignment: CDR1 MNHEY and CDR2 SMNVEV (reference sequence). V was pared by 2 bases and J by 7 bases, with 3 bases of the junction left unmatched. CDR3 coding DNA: TGTGCCAGCAGTTTACGGGGACTAGCTAATGAGCAGTTCTTC. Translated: CASSLRGLANEQFF.

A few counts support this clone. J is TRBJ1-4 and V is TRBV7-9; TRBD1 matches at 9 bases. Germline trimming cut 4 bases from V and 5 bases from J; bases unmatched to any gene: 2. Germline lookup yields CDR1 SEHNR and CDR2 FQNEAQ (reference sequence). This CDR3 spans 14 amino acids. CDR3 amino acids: CASSYGQGNEKLFF. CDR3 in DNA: TGTGCCAGCAGCTACGGACAGGGGAATGAAAAACTGTTTTTT.

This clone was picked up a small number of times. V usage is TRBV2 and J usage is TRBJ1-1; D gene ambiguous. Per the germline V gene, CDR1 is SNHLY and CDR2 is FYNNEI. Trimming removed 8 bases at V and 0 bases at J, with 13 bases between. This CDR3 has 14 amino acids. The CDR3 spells CASFQKNMNTEAFF. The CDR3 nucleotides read TGTGCCAGCTTTCAGAAAAACATGAACACTGAAGCTTTCTTT.

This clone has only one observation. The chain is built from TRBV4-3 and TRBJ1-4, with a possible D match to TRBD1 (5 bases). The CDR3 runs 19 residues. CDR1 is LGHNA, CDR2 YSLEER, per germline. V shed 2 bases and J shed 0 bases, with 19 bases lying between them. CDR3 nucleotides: TGCGCCAGCAGCCAATCCCCGACAGTCGTACCCTCAACTAATGAAAAACTGTTTTTT. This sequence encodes CASSQSPTVVPSTNEKLFF.

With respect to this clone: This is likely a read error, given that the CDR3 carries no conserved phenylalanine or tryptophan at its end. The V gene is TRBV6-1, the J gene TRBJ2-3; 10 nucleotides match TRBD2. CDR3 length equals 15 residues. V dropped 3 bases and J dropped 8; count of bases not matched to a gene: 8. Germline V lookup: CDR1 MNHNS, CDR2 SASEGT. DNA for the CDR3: TGTGCCAGCAGTGATAAAGCGGGGGGGCACAGTACGCAGTATGTT. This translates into CASSDKAGGHSTQYV.